This TCR beta chain was obtained from a study of CD8 T cells in Susac syndrome. About 0.5 to 1 ug RNA was reverse transcribed with random hexamers. The method of amplification for TCR beta CDR3 was immunoSEQ multiplex PCR, covering 54 Vbeta and 13 Jbeta. TCRdb reprocessed the immunoSEQ multiplex PCR reads with MiXCR, giving one entry per CDR3 protein. This sample carries some 260,000 distinct CDR3 sequences, about 88% of them seen once, and the ten largest clones take around 0.11%. Sequencing of TCR beta covered CD8+ and CD4+ T cells obtained from blood. The CDR3 totals 14 residues. Germline V gives CDR1 MNHEY, CDR2 SMNVEV (reference sequence). V lost 3 bases to trimming and J lost 2 bases, with 11 bases between them.

The chain has TRBV27 and TRBJ2-7; weak D call: TRBD1 (5 bases). The source material was CD8+ T cells from PBMCs. The origin of this receptor is a human donor with multiple sclerosis. The CDR3: CASSFSGQAYEQYF. CDR3 DNA: TGTGCCAGCAGTTTTTCCGGACAAGCCTACGAGCAGTACTTC.